The 32 T cell receptor beta chains reported below all come from one sample, sequenced in a study of T-cell reconstitution after alpha-beta-depleted transplantation in children. Unique molecular identifiers tagged the TCRbeta library. One entry per CDR3 protein, called by TCRdb with MiXCR from the PCR reads. This sample has approximately 83,000 distinct CDR3 sequences, with roughly 8.8% found just once. Sequences were derived from PBMCs from the stem cell graft donor, sampled from the stem cell graft. These receptors were obtained from a human donor who donated a stem cell graft to a child with congenital amegakaryocytic thrombocytopenia.

The chain employs TRBV28 and TRBJ1-2; D remains unclear. This CDR3 is 13 amino acids long. V shed 2 bases and J shed 5 bases, with 9 bases lying between them. Germline V gene lookup returns CDR1 MDHEN and CDR2 SYDVKM. CDR3 sequence (DNA): TGTGCCAGCAGTTTAGCAGGAGGATATGGCTACACCTTC. As protein: CASSLAGGYGYTF.

This clonotype has at least ten counts. J is TRBJ2-3 and V is TRBV20-1; D uncertain. CDR3 length: 12 amino acids. In germline, CDR1 is DFQATT, CDR2 SNEGSKA (reference sequence). V was cut by 4 bases and J by 4 bases, with 9 bases left in between. DNA of the CDR3: TGCAGTGCTAATCCGGCTGCAGATACGCAGTATTTT. Its protein is CSANPAADTQYF.

There are many counts of this clonotype. As DNA, the CDR3 is TGTGCCAGCAGCCTCTGGTCTAGCGCCTATGAGCAGTTCTTC. Its protein product is CASSLWSSAYEQFF. The chain is built from TRBV13 and TRBJ2-1, with D possibly TRBD2 on 6 matching bases. V was clipped by 5 bases and J by 8 bases, with 16 bases between them. The CDR3 runs 14 residues. The V gene's germline CDR1 is PRHDT and CDR2 FYEKMQ (reference sequence).

The genes are TRBV4-3 and TRBJ2-1, with D unresolved. CDR1 LGHNA and CDR2 YSLEER come from the germline V gene. The CDR3 contains 13 residues. V shed 0 bases and J shed 4 bases, with 4 bases lying between them. The DNA of the CDR3 is TGCGCCAGCAGCCAAGACAGTTACAATGAGCAGTTCTTC. It yields the protein CASSQDSYNEQFF.

The sample holds many counts of this clonotype. The final CDR3 position lacks the conserved phenylalanine or tryptophan, pointing to a likely read error. The limits of the CDR3 on the DNA are not certain, so only TCRdb's listed CDR3 is given. The genes are TRBV25-1 and TRBJ1-2. Termini included, the CDR3 measures 12 amino acids. The V gene's germline CDR1 is MGHDK and CDR2 SYGVNS. CDR3 in amino acids: CASSELSFGSFV.

This clonotype was seen many times. The genes are TRBV7-3 and TRBJ2-1, with D unclear. Germline V lookup: CDR1 SGHTA, CDR2 FQGTGA. V shed 1 base and J shed 0 bases, with 16 bases lying between them. The CDR3 has 18 residues. Here the CDR3 reads CASSLMPLDLGSYNEQFF. The CDR3 DNA follows: TGTGCCAGCAGCTTAATGCCTTTGGACCTAGGCTCCTACAATGAGCAGTTCTTC.

This clonotype has ten or more counts. V and J are TRBV28 and TRBJ2-7, with D hard to call. Germline V gene data show CDR1 as MDHEN and CDR2 as SYDVKM. The CDR3 contains 13 residues. Between the trimmed V and J ends, which lost 2 bases and 2 bases, there was a span of 7 bases. Here the CDR3 reads CASSLDGTYEQYF. CDR3 nucleotides: TGTGCCAGCAGTTTAGATGGAACCTACGAGCAGTACTTC.

This clonotype was counted at least ten times. The chain carries TRBV10-3 and TRBJ2-7; D is undetermined. V lost 0 bases and J lost 9, with 15 bases in between. Germline V gives CDR1 ENHRY, CDR2 SYGVKD. The CDR3 runs to 14 residues. The CDR3 coding sequence is TGTGCCATCAGTGAGTCACAGCCCGACCTAGGGCAGTACTTC. Its protein product is CAISESQPDLGQYF.

In this sample, this clonotype turned up many times. The V call is TRBV7-9, the J call TRBJ2-7; tentative D call: TRBD1 (6 bases). V lost 2 bases and J lost 6, with 11 bases in between. Looked up from germline, CDR1 is SEHNR and CDR2 is FQNEAQ (reference sequence). The CDR3 sequence is 13 residues long. CDR3 region: CASSLLTQGEQYF. CDR3 nucleotides: TGTGCCAGCAGCTTACTGACACAGGGCGAGCAGTACTTC.

This clonotype was found a few times. V usage is TRBV5-1 and J usage is TRBJ2-2, with 10 bases identical to TRBD2. V dropped 2 bases and J dropped 6; count of bases not matched to a gene: 7. The CDR3 consists of 16 residues. Germline assignment: CDR1 SGHRS and CDR2 YFSETQ. The CDR3 region is CASSFVGTSVPGELFF. The CDR3 nucleotides are TGCGCCAGCAGCTTTGTAGGGACTAGCGTCCCCGGGGAGCTGTTTTTT.

In this sample, this clonotype turned up many times. This chain uses TRBV20-1 with TRBJ2-5, with 7 bases identical to TRBD2. Germline V gene data show CDR1 as DFQATT and CDR2 as SNEGSKA (reference sequence). The ends lost 3 bases at V and 2 bases at J; junction bases unmatched: 9. The CDR3 has 15 amino acids. The CDR3 bases are TGCAGTGCTAGGGGAGGGCAAGGGGTGCAAGAGACCCAGTACTTC. Encoded protein: CSARGGQGVQETQYF.

This clonotype was counted ten times or more. CDR3 protein: CASSYGQGGNVLTF. The CDR3 nucleotides read TGTGCCAGCAGCTACGGACAGGGTGGTAACGTCCTGACTTTC. This chain links TRBV11-2 with TRBJ2-6, with 8 bases aligning to TRBD1. Germline CDR1 and CDR2: SGHAT and FQNNGV. With V trimmed by 4 bases and J by 10 bases, 6 bases remained unmatched. This CDR3 has 14 amino acids. The full variable domain, rest sourced from reference TRBV11-2 and TRBJ2-6, is EAGVAQSPRYKIIEKRQSVAFWCNPISGHATLYWYQQILGQGPKLLIQFQNNGVVDDSQLPKDRFSAERLKGVDSTLKIQPAKLEDSAVYLCASSYGQGGNVLTFGAGSRLTVL.

The table lists this clonotype with many counts. This chain uses TRBV10-3 with TRBJ1-4; D remains ambiguous. The germline V gene has CDR1 ENHRY and CDR2 SYGVKD. This CDR3 spans 14 amino acids. The V gene lost 4 bases and the J gene lost 2 bases, with 8 bases spanning the gap. This chain's CDR3 is CAISAGETNEKLFF. Written as DNA, the CDR3 is TGTGCCATCAGTGCCGGGGAGACTAATGAAAAACTGTTTTTT.

This clonotype was seen many times. J is TRBJ1-1 and V is TRBV12-3 or TRBV12-4; 9 nucleotides line up with TRBD1. Trimming at V came to 2 bases and at J to 4 bases, leaving 8 bases not matched to a gene. This CDR3 is built from 16 residues. This CDR3 is CASSLTGGGGSTEAFF. In nucleotides, the CDR3 is TGTGCCAGCAGTTTAACAGGGGGCGGAGGGTCCACTGAAGCTTTCTTT.

Ten or more counts support this clonotype. The V and J genes are TRBV20-1 and TRBJ1-3, with D uncertain. CDR3 size: 15 residues. The germline V gene has CDR1 DFQATT and CDR2 SNEGSKA (reference sequence). The ends were cut back, 0 bases at V and 0 bases at J, with 9 bases in the middle. CDR3 DNA sequence: TGCAGTGCTAGAGATAACCTAAACTCTGGAAACACCATATATTTT. Its translation: CSARDNLNSGNTIYF.

In this sample, this clonotype turned up many times. J is TRBJ2-1 and V is TRBV7-9, with D uncertain. V lost 7 bases, J lost 3 bases, and 10 bases lay in between. The CDR3 length is 13 residues. In germline, CDR1 is SEHNR, CDR2 FQNEAQ (reference sequence). The CDR3 coding sequence is TGTGCCAGCACCCCGATTTTCTACAATGAGCAGTTCTTC. Its translation: CASTPIFYNEQFF.

By share, this clonotype ranks as medium-sized. V is TRBV5-5 and J is TRBJ1-1; no clear D. The CDR3 runs 14 residues. V shed 0 bases and J shed 1 base, with 7 bases lying between them. Germline loops: CDR1 SGHKS, CDR2 YYEKEE (reference sequence). The chain's CDR3 is CASSLDPANTEAFF. The DNA for the CDR3 is TGTGCCAGCAGCTTGGATCCGGCGAACACTGAAGCTTTCTTT.

This clonotype was seen repeatedly, ten times or more. The V and J genes are TRBV18 and TRBJ2-7; the D gene is possibly TRBD2 (6 bases). From germline, CDR1 is KGHSH and CDR2 LQKENI. V was cut by 4 bases and J by 2 bases, with 6 bases left in between. The length of the CDR3 is 12 residues. The CDR3: CASSRTTYEQYF. CDR3 bases: TGTGCCAGCTCACGGACTACCTACGAGCAGTACTTC.

At least ten counts were recorded for this clonotype. This chain links TRBV5-1 with TRBJ2-3, with 11 bases identical to TRBD2. With 3 bases clipped from V and 6 bases from J, the junction kept 6 bases outside the gene matches. The CDR3 has 15 amino acids. Per the germline V gene, CDR1 is SGHRS and CDR2 is YFSETQ. The CDR3 here is CASSSTSGARDTQYF. CDR3 bases: TGCGCCAGCAGCTCGACTAGCGGGGCGAGGGATACGCAGTATTTT.

This clonotype appeared many times. CDR3 nucleotides: TGTGCCAGTCCACAGGGGCTCCTCAATGAGCAGTTCTTC. As protein: CASPQGLLNEQFF. This chain links TRBV7-9 with TRBJ2-1; 7 nucleotides agree with TRBD1. The CDR3 sequence is 13 residues long. V dropped 9 bases and J dropped 6; count of bases not matched to a gene: 8. Germline values: CDR1 SEHNR, CDR2 FQNEAQ (reference sequence).

This clonotype was counted many times. The V call is TRBV28, the J call TRBJ1-5, with 7 bases lining up with TRBD1. Germline V gives CDR1 MDHEN, CDR2 SYDVKM. This CDR3 has 15 residues. The V and J ends lost 5 bases and 7 bases, in that order; junction bases with no gene match: 11. CDR3 nucleotide sequence: TGTGCCAGCAGTGATGGGACAGCTCGTGAGCAGCCCCAGCATTTT. Its protein product is CASSDGTAREQPQHF.

There are many counts of this clonotype. The chain uses TRBV6-5 and TRBJ2-6, with 11 bases matching TRBD1. This CDR3 contains 18 residues. Germline V gives CDR1 MNHEY, CDR2 SVGAGI. With 4 bases clipped from V and 1 base from J, the junction kept 6 bases outside the gene matches. Here the CDR3 DNA reads TGTGCCAGCAGTTCACCGGGACAGGGGGGGTCTGGGGCCAACGTCCTGACTTTC. It translates to CASSSPGQGGSGANVLTF.

This clonotype was observed a handful of times. This chain uses TRBV7-2 with TRBJ1-1, with TRBD1 matching 10 bases. The germline V gene encodes CDR1 SGHTA and CDR2 FQGNSA. The CDR3 length is 16 residues. The J segment lost 10 bases and the V segment lost 6 bases, leaving 17 bases of the junction unmatched. DNA of the CDR3: TGTGCCAGCAGGCCCACCGGGACAGGGGCCCCGGGCCCAGCTTTCTTT. Translated: CASRPTGTGAPGPAFF.

Ten or more counts support this clonotype. The CDR3 DNA follows: TGTGCCAGCAGCTTAGAGGGAAATATCGCCTACAATGAGCAGTTCTTC. Translation: CASSLEGNIAYNEQFF. V usage is TRBV5-5 and J usage is TRBJ2-1, with TRBD2 as a possible D gene (5 bases). Germline V gives CDR1 SGHKS, CDR2 YYEKEE (reference sequence). Between the trimmed V and J ends, which lost 2 bases and 2 bases, there was a span of 14 bases. This CDR3 spans 16 amino acids.

This clonotype came up many times. This chain links TRBV20-1 with TRBJ1-2, with TRBD1 matching over 7 bases. V gave up 6 bases and J gave up 5 bases; unmatched junction bases: 9. Germline values: CDR1 DFQATT, CDR2 SNEGSKA (reference sequence). The length of the CDR3 is 13 residues. CDR3 region: CSAQPRDSYGYTF. The CDR3 bases are TGCAGTGCCCAACCCCGGGACAGTTATGGCTACACCTTC.

This clonotype occurred many times. This chain connects TRBV20-1 to TRBJ1-6; 7 nucleotides match TRBD1. Germline-derived CDR1 and CDR2 are DFQATT and SNEGSKA (reference sequence). The CDR3 consists of 15 residues. V lost 1 base to trimming and J lost 3 bases; unmatched junction nucleotides: 3. The CDR3 here is CSARGQGFYNSPLHF. The CDR3 bases are TGCAGTGCTAGAGGACAGGGTTTCTATAATTCACCCCTCCACTTT.

This clonotype was seen repeatedly, ten times or more. The V and J genes are TRBV7-2 and TRBJ2-7, with 11 bases identical to TRBD2. Losses at the gene ends were 0 bases for V and 4 bases for J; bases not matched to a gene: 11. In germline, CDR1 is SGHTA, CDR2 FQGNSA. The CDR3 has 18 residues. CDR3 in amino acids: CASSLAASGRTTRYEQYF. DNA of the CDR3: TGTGCCAGCAGCTTAGCGGCTAGCGGGAGGACAACTCGGTACGAGCAGTACTTC. The whole variable domain, remainder taken from reference TRBV7-2 and TRBJ2-7, is GAGVSQSPSNKVTEKGKDVELRCDPISGHTALYWYRQSLGQGLEFLIYFQGNSAPDKSGLPSDRFSAERTGGSVSTLTIQRTQQEDSAVYLCASSLAASGRTTRYEQYFGPGTRLTVT.

This clonotype came up many times. The chain recombines TRBV6-5 with TRBJ2-5; no reliable D call. CDR1 MNHEY and CDR2 SVGAGI come from the germline V gene. This CDR3 is built from 13 residues. The V gene lost 2 bases and the J gene lost 2 bases, with 6 bases spanning the gap. CDR3 DNA sequence: TGTGCCAGCAGTTACGGGCGACAAGAGACCCAGTACTTC. Protein product: CASSYGRQETQYF.

This clonotype was found a few times. CDR3 DNA sequence: TGTGCCAGCAGACAGGTCAACACCGGGGAGCTGTTTTTT. Its protein is CASRQVNTGELFF. The V gene is TRBV25-1, the J gene TRBJ2-2, with a possible D match to TRBD1 (5 bases). The CDR3 runs 13 residues. CDR1 and CDR2 (germline): MGHDK, SYGVNS. V shed 6 bases and J shed 2 bases, with 7 bases lying between them. The variable domain in full, completed from reference TRBV25-1 and TRBJ2-2, reads EADIYQTPRYLVIGTGKKITLECSQTMGHDKMYWYQQDPGMELHLIHYSYGVNSTEKGDLSSESTVSRIRTEHFPLTLESARPSHTSQYLCASRQVNTGELFFGEGSRLTVL.

Only a few counts were recorded for this clonotype. The junction and the germline gene differ at one end; a read error may be behind it. The rearrangement joins TRBV20-1 to TRBJ1-2; D perhaps matches TRBD1 (5 bases). The CDR3 totals 16 residues. The germline CDR1 and CDR2 sequences are DFQATT and SNEGSKA (reference sequence). The CDR3 bases are TGCTGTGCTAGAGACCAGGGTGGGGGGGACTTTCGGAGCTACACCTTC. It encodes CCARDQGGGDFRSYTF.

This clonotype was counted between two and nine times. The J gene is TRBJ2-7, the V gene TRBV20-1; D unresolved. This CDR3 is 12 amino acids long. The V end was cut by 2 bases, the J end by 2 bases, with 7 bases between. Germline CDR1 reads DFQATT; CDR2 reads SNEGSKA (reference sequence). This chain's CDR3 is CSARHPPYEQYF. The CDR3 coding sequence is TGCAGTGCTAGACATCCCCCCTACGAGCAGTACTTC.

The V and J genes are TRBV6-2 or TRBV6-3 and TRBJ2-5; D perhaps matches TRBD1 (6 bases). Deletions cut 6 bases from V and 0 bases from J, with 17 bases between. Germline V gene sequence: CDR1 MNHEY, CDR2 SVGEGT. CDR3 size: 16 residues. The CDR3 here is CASSYGVGTYQETQYF. As DNA, the CDR3 is TGTGCCAGCAGCTATGGGGTCGGGACATACCAAGAGACCCAGTACTTC.